This T cell receptor beta chain appears in the sequencing data of a study of blood T cell repertoires in COVID-19. For the study at large: Italy, Spain and the United States were the sources of the convalescent and acute COVID-19 samples.

Participant age was roughly 18 to 100 years, and participants resided in 20 to 30 US areas. This CDR3 contains 11 residues. The V end lost 4 bases, the J end lost 15 bases, and 13 bases lay between the germline ends. CDR1 SEHNR and CDR2 FQNEAQ come from the germline V gene (reference sequence). Original methodology: Cell counts per sample came from amplifying reference gene primers. Clones were sequenced by immunoSEQ multiplex PCR, and TCRdb holds only the in-frame ones, with some missing. D and trimming come from the DNA, and the V and J calls and clone size come from that table. The data hold roughly 200,000 clones, with more than 80% observed a single time.

The source of this sequence is a man aged 40-50 years who had recovered from COVID-19. Material for sequencing was PBMCs or T cells enriched from blood (not recorded which). The J gene is TRBJ2-1, the V gene TRBV7-9; the D gene is possibly TRBD1 (5 bases). The CDR3 bases are TGTGCCAGCAGCTCACAGGTTGTTCCGTTCTTC. It translates to CASSSQVVPFF.